The clone carrying this T cell receptor beta chain was seen only a few times. MiXCR was run by TCRdb on the 5' RACE reads, yielding one entry per CDR3 protein. The sample has a few hundred thousand distinct CDR3 sequences, 3% to 4.5% seen once; the top ten hold roughly 26%. This CDR3 comprises 19 residues. CDR1 is SEHNR, CDR2 FQNEAQ, per germline (reference sequence). V lost 2 bases and J lost 0, with 23 bases in between. This record comes from a study of T cells after yellow fever vaccination. Material: PBMCs, obtained 5 days after the yellow fever booster vaccination. This TCR came from a man in his late teens or twenties who received the YFV17D yellow fever vaccine. The chain links TRBV7-9 to TRBJ2-7; the D gene could be TRBD1 or TRBD2 (6 bases each). CDR3 bases: TGTGCCAGCAGCTTATTCTTGGGGGGCGGGGCGGAGCTCTCCTACGAGCAGTACTTC. Its translation: CASSLFLGGGAELSYEQYF. Using reference TRBV7-9 and TRBJ2-7 for the parts outside the CDR3, the full variable domain is DTGVSQNPRHKITKRGQNVTFRCDPISEHNRLYWYRQTLGQGPEFLTYFQNEAQLEKSRLLSDRFSAERPKGSFSTLEIQRTEQGDSAMYLCASSLFLGGGAELSYEQYFGPGTRLTVT.